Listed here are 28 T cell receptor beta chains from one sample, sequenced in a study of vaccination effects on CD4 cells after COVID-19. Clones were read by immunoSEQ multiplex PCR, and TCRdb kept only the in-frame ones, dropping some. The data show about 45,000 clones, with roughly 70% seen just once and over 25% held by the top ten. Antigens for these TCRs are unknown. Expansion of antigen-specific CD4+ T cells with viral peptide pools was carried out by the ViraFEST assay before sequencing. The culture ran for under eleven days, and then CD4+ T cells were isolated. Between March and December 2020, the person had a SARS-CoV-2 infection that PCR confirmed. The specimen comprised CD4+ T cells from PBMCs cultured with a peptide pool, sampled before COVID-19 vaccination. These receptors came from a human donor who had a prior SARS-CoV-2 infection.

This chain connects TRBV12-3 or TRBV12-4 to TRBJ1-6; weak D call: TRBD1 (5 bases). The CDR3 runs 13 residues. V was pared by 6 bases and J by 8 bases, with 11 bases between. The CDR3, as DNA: TGTGCCAGCAGCCGGGACGACTATTCACCCCTCCACTTT. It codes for CASSRDDYSPLHF.

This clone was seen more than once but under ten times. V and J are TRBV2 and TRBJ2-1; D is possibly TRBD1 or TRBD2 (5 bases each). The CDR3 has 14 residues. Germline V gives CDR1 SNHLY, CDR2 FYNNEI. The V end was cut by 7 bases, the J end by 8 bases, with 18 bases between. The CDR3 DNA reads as TGTGCCAGCACCCGGGGCATACCGGGCGATGAGCAGTTCTTC. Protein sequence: CASTRGIPGDEQFF.

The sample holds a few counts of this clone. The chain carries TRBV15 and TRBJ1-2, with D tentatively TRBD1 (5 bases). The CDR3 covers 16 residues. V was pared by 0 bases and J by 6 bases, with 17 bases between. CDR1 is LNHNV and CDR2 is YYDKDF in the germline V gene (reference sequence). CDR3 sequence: CATSRDKARVLNGYTF. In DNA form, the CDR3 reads TGTGCCACCAGCAGAGATAAAGCCAGGGTATTAAATGGCTACACCTTC. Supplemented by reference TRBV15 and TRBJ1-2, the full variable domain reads DAMVIQNPRYQVTQFGKPVTLSCSQTLNHNVMYWYQQKSSQAPKLLFHYYDKDFNNEADTPDNFQSRRPNTSFCFLDIRSPGLGDTAMYLCATSRDKARVLNGYTFGSGTRLTVV.

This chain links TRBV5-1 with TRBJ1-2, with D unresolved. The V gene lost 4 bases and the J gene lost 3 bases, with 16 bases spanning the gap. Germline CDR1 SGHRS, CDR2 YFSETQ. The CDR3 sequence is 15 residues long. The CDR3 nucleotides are TGCGCCAGCAGCCCCATAGGGCAGCTATACTATGGCTACACCTTC. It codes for CASSPIGQLYYGYTF.

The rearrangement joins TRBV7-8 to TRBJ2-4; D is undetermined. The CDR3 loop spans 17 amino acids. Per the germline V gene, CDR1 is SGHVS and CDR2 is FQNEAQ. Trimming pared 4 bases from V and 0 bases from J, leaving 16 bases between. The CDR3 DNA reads TGTGCCAGCAGCTCGGGTCTCGGAAGTGTAGCCAAAAACATTCAGTACTTC. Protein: CASSSGLGSVAKNIQYF.

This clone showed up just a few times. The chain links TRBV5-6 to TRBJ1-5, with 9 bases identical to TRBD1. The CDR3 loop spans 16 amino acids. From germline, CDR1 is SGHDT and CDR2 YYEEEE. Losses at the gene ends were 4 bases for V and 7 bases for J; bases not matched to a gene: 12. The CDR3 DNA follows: TGTGCCAGCAGCCCAAGGGGGGGACAGGGAAACCAGCCCCAGCATTTT. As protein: CASSPRGGQGNQPQHF.

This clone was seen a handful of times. CDR3 sequence: CAIGGGNEQFF. For the CDR3, the DNA is TGTGCCATCGGGGGAGGCAATGAGCAGTTCTTC. The chain combines TRBV10-3 with TRBJ2-1; a possible D gene is TRBD2 (6 bases). Trimming took 8 bases from V and 6 from J, leaving 8 bases between them. Germline values: CDR1 ENHRY, CDR2 SYGVKD. This CDR3 has 11 residues.

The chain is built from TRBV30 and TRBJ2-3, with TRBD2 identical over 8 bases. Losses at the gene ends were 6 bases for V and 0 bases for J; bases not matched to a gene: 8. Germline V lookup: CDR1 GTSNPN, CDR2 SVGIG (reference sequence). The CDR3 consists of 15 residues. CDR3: CACKGAGGSTDTQYF. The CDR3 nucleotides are TGTGCCTGCAAGGGCGCGGGGGGAAGCACAGATACGCAGTATTTT. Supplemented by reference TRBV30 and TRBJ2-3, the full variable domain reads SQTIHQWPATLVQPVGSPLSLECTVEGTSNPNLYWYRQAAGRGLQLLFYSVGIGQISSEVPQNLSASRPQDRQFILSSKKLLLSDSGFYLCACKGAGGSTDTQYFGPGTRLTVL.

This CDR3 is CASSESGRGPAEAFF. The CDR3 DNA reads TGCGCCAGCAGTGAGTCGGGAAGGGGCCCGGCTGAAGCTTTCTTT. The chain carries TRBV10-2 and TRBJ1-1, with D perhaps matching TRBD1 (5 bases). The germline CDR1 and CDR2 sequences are WSHSY and SAAADI. Trimming pared 0 bases from V and 6 bases from J, leaving 14 bases between. The CDR3 consists of 15 residues.

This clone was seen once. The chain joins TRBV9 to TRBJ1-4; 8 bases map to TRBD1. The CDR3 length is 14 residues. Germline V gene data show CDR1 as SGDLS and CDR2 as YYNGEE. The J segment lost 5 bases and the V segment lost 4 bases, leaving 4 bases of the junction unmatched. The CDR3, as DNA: TGTGCCAGCAGCAAGACAGGGGTGAATGAAAAACTGTTTTTT. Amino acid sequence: CASSKTGVNEKLFF.

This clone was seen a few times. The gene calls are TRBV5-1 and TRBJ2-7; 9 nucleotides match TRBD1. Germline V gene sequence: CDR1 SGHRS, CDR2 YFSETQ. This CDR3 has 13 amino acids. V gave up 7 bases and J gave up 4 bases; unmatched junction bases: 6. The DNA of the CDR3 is TGCGCCAGCTCCTGGACAGGGGAGTACGAGCAGTACTTC. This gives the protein CASSWTGEYEQYF.

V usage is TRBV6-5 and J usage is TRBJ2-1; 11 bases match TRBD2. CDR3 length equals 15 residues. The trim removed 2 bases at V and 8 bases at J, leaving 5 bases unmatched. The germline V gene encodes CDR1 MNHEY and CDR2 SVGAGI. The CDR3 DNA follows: TGTGCCAGCAGTTACGTAGCGGGAGGGTCCCATGAGCAGTTCTTC. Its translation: CASSYVAGGSHEQFF.

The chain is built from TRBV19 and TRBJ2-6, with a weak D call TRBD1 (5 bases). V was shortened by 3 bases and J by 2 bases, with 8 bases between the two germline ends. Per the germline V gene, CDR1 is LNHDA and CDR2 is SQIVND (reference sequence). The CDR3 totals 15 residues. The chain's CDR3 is CASSISRAGANVLTF. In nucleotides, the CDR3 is TGTGCCAGTAGTATTTCCAGGGCTGGGGCCAACGTCCTGACTTTC. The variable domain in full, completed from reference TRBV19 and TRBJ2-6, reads DGGITQSPKYLFRKEGQNVTLSCEQNLNHDAMYWYRQDPGQGLRLIYYSQIVNDFQKGDIAEGYSVSREKKESFPLTVTSAQKNPTAFYLCASSISRAGANVLTFGAGSRLTVL.

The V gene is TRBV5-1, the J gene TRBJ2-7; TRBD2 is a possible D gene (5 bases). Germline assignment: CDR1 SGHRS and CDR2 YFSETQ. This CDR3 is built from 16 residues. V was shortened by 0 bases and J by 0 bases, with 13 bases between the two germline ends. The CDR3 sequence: CASSLESSGISYEQYF. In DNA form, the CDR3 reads TGCGCCAGCAGCTTGGAATCCAGCGGTATCTCCTACGAGCAGTACTTC. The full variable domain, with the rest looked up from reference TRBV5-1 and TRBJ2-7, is KAGVTQTPRYLIKTRGQQVTLSCSPISGHRSVSWYQQTPGQGLQFLFEYFSETQRNKGNFPGRFSGRQFSNSRSEMNVSTLELGDSALYLCASSLESSGISYEQYFGPGTRLTVT.

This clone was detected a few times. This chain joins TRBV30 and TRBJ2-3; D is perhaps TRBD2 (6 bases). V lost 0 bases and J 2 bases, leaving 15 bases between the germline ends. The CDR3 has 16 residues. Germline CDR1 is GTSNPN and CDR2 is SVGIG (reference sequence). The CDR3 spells CAWSVLIAGTTDTQYF. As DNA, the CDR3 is TGTGCCTGGAGTGTACTAATCGCGGGAACCACAGATACGCAGTATTTT.

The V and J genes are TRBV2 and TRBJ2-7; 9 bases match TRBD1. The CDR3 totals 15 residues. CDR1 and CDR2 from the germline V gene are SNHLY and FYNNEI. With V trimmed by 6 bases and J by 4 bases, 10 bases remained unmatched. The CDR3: CASREPQGADYEQYF. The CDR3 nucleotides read TGTGCCAGCAGGGAACCACAGGGGGCGGATTACGAGCAGTACTTC.

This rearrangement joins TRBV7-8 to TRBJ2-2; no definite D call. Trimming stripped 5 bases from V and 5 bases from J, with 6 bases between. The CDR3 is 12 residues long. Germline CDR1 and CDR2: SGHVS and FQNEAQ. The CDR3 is CASSHITGELFF. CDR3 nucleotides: TGTGCCAGCAGCCACATTACCGGGGAGCTGTTTTTT.

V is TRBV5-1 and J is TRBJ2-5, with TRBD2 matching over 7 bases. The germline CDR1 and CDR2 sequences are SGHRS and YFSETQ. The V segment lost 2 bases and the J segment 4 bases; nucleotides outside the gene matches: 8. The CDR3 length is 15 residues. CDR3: CASSFVAGSAETQYF. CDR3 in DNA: TGCGCCAGCAGCTTCGTAGCGGGCTCAGCAGAGACCCAGTACTTC.

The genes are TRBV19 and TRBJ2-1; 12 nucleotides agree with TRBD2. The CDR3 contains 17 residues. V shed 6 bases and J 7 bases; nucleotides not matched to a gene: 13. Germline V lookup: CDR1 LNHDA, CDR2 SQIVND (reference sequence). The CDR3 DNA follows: TGTGCCAGTAGCTCCCGTTTCGCTCTAGCGGGAGGGAATGAGCAGTTCTTC. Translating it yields CASSSRFALAGGNEQFF.

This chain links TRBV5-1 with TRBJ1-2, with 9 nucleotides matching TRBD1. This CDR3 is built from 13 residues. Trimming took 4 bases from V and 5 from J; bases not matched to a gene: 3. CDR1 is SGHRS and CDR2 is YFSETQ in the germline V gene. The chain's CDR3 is CASSQGTGYGYTF. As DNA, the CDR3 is TGCGCCAGCAGCCAAGGGACAGGGTATGGCTACACCTTC.

The CDR3 DNA reads TGTGCCAGCAGCCGGCGACAGGGATCCCCCACAGATACGCAGTATTTT. Its protein product is CASSRRQGSPTDTQYF. The V and J genes are TRBV4-2 and TRBJ2-3; 7 nucleotides match TRBD1. Trimming took 4 bases from V and 2 from J; bases not matched to a gene: 9. The CDR3 sequence is 16 residues long. Germline values: CDR1 LGHNA, CDR2 YNFKEQ.

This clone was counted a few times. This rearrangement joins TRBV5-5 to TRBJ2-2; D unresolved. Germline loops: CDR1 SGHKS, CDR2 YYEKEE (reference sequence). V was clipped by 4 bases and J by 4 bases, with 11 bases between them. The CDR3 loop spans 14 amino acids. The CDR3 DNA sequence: TGTGCCAGCAGCGGCGGTTTTGTCACCGGGGAGCTGTTTTTT. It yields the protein CASSGGFVTGELFF.

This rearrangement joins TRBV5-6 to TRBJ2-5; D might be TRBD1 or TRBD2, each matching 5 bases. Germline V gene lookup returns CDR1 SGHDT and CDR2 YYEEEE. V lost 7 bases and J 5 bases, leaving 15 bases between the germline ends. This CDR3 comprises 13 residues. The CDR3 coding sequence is TGTGCCAGCGCCGGGACCCCTGGCGAGACCCAGTACTTC. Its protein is CASAGTPGETQYF.

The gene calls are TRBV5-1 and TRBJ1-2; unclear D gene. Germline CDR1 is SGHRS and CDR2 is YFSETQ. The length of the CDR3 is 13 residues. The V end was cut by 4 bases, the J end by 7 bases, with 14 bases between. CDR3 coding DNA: TGCGCCAGCAGCGGAGACCGGACTTCTGGCTACACCTTC. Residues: CASSGDRTSGYTF.

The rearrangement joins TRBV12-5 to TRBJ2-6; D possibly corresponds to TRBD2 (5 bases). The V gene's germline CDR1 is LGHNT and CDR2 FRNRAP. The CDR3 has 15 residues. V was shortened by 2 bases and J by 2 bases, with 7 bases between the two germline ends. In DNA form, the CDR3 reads TGTGCTAGTGGTTTGCGGGGAGCTGGGGCCAACGTCCTGACTTTC. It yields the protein CASGLRGAGANVLTF.

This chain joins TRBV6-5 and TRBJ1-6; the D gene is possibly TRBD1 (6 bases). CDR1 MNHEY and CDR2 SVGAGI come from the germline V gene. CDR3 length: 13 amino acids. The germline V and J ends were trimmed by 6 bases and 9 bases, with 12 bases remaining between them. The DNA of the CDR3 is TGTGCCAGCAGACAGGGTTTGATTTCACCCCTCCACTTT. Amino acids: CASRQGLISPLHF.

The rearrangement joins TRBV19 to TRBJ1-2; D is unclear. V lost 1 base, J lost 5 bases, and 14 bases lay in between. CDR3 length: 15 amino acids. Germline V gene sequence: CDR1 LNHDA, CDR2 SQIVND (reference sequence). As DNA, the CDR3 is TGTGCCAGTAGTATAGGGACTATACATTTTTATGGCTACACCTTC. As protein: CASSIGTIHFYGYTF.

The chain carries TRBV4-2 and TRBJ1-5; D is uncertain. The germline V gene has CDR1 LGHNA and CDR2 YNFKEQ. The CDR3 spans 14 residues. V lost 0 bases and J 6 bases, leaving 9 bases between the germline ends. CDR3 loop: CASSQEHLGQPQHF. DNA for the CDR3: TGTGCCAGCAGCCAAGAGCACTTGGGTCAGCCCCAGCATTTT.